This TCR beta chain was profiled in a study of T cells in Graves' hyperthyroidism and ophthalmopathy. The CDR3 has 13 amino acids. Germline V gene data show CDR1 as SGHRS and CDR2 as YFSETQ. Trimming pared 5 bases from V and 0 bases from J, leaving 7 bases between. Amplification of TCR beta CDR3 regions used RNA as the template. The primer set for the first-round RT-PCR of the TCR CDR3 was HTBI. MiXCR, run by TCRdb on the multiplex PCR reads, gives a single entry per CDR3 protein. The sample includes roughly 170,000 distinct CDR3 sequences, about a sixth of them seen just once. At least ten counts were recorded for this clonotype. Patients aged 18 to 65 with hyperthyroidism were newly diagnosed, with duration under 2 months. Exclusions: uncontrolled infection, other autoimmune disease, pregnancy, lactation. Diagnoses were established using clinical symptoms, serum thyroxine and TRAb, thyroid ultrasound and orbital computed tomography.

The sequenced sample consisted of blood. The J gene is TRBJ2-3, the V gene TRBV5-1; a weak D match, TRBD1 (5 bases). This sequence was found in a woman aged 50 to 65 with Graves' hyperthyroidism. The CDR3, as DNA: TGCGCCAGCAGTAGGGGTAGCACAGATACGCAGTATTTT. Residues: CASSRGSTDTQYF.